This T cell receptor (beta chain) came from a study of cytomegalovirus exposure and HLA in healthy donors (dated by TCRdb to about 2017). For context, the study as a whole: An earlier analysis of about 560 of the donors reported 276 Gb of sequence data and 117 million unique TCR beta sequences obtained from 150 million to 200 million T cells. An early release covering some 640 HLA-typed donors comprised approximately 290 gigabases of sequencing data and around 85 million unique TCR sequences. Using immunosequencing, the study profiled T cell repertoires from about 610 subjects and related those repertoires to cytomegalovirus serostatus. The aim of the study was to test whether cataloging public T cell receptors could identify signatures of past pathogen exposure. Both class I and class II loci were covered by HLA typing, at four-digit resolution. Rather than drawing on any new phenotypic data, the later analysis identified candidate immune exposures from TCR beta sequences and the way those sequences occurred across donors. In a later genetic analysis, genome-wide SNP genotypes for about three fifths of the 666 donors were used, and that subset was treated as a discovery cohort. Alongside the repertoire data, information on donor age, sex, ethnicity and CMV serostatus was compiled. Several DR-DQ haplotypes were treated as single units for association and clustering because of strong linkage in the cohort. Of the roughly 400 genotyped donors, 75% to 85% were placed in the genetic ancestry cluster associated with self-reported Caucasian donors. Besides the first cohort of roughly 640 subjects, a separate validation cohort made up of about 120 different subjects was used. The number of donors typed differed by locus, with 629-630 for A, B, C, DRB1 and DQB1, about 500 for DQA1, 600 to 610 for DPA1, and 472 for DPB1. Among under 450 genotyped donors of the cohort, an average of about 240,000 unique TCR beta nucleotide sequences were sequenced per donor, 15% to 20% of them non-productive. To decide whether each TCR beta V gene segment behaved as functional or pseudogenic, an earlier analysis of approximately 600 of the donors relied on high-throughput TCR beta sequencing. A later analysis re-examined previously published TCR beta repertoires from 600 to 700 donors and added high-resolution HLA genotyping to investigate patterns of TCR occurrence. All discovery cohort repertoires had been generated using a single sequencing platform. To predict cytomegalovirus infection status, the study combined high-throughput TCR immunosequencing, statistical association of individual TCRs with disease status, and machine learning. The paper's findings and limits, for the study overall: Most TCR sequences were seen in very few donors, while some public TCRs were found in many individuals. In a later analysis, TCR association rates were found to vary across HLA loci, with the most associated TCRs seen for DRB1 alleles and the fewest for HLA-C alleles. The study gave a list of about 170 TCR beta chains associated with cytomegalovirus. Compared with equally common non-associated chains, HLA-associated TCR beta chains in a later analysis were more clonally expanded and had lower generation probabilities. CMV serostatus was the only immune exposure information available for the cohort. A later analysis found that most CMV-associated TCR beta chains appeared HLA-restricted, with HLA associations seemingly driven largely by CMV exposure. In vitro tests confirmed that a few of the cytomegalovirus-associated TCR beta chains recognize cytomegalovirus antigens. Linkage disequilibrium might explain the correlated functional status among segregating V segments, but an unknown experimental factor could not be excluded. A cluster of highly shared sequence variants was judged likely to be a technical artifact of the sequencing pipeline. Only TCR beta chains were sequenced in this cohort, and the absence of alpha or paired-chain data limited detectable features. The 87-base-pair reads could not distinguish some IMGT-functional V segments, including TRBV6-2 and TRBV6-3, so those segments were excluded. HLA typing was unavailable for some donors at each locus, so association tests used only the typed subset. In an earlier analysis of a few hundred of the donors, most TCR beta V segments were observed in productive rearrangements about 90% or about 30% of the time, broadly matching IMGT annotations. A further reported finding was that TCR beta sequences accurately predicted the HLA-A and HLA-B alleles for most subjects in the first cohort. A later analysis reported that several top co-occurrence clusters appeared linked to parvovirus B19, influenza, CMV and Epstein-Barr virus. A later analysis associated 15,000 to 20,000 TCR beta sequences with specific HLA alleles at a false discovery rate of 0.05. The classifier was reported to diagnose cytomegalovirus status with high specificity and sensitivity in both the original and validation cohorts. Compared with the approximately 670-donor mean, donors in an Asian-associated ancestry cluster had fewer N-insertions in productive TCRs, according to a later genetic analysis. Sequencing depth was assumed to be roughly uniform across donors in the presence/absence analyses, though that assumption may not hold. A later genetic analysis associated a missense DCLRE1C variant with V-gene and J-gene trimming of TCR beta chains, and an independent cohort replicated the association. Strong co-occurrence of HLA alleles, especially DR and DQ, made assigning TCR associations to individual alleles difficult. Because counts were too low, some 16 rarely observed V segments, including chromosome 9 orphons, were excluded from the earlier analysis of around 590 of the donors. The authors suggested that the approach could potentially be extended to other disease states and immunological phenotypes.

As to this clone: It has no known antigen specificity. No per-base quality is available; no much larger clone lies one base away.

In total, just over 650 healthy bone marrow donors made up the cohort. At the time of sampling, all cohort members were nominally healthy, though unrecorded immune exposures were likely present. The donor was CMV seropositive and belonged to the group of about 290 seropositive cohort members. A peripheral blood sample was provided by each donor, and peripheral blood mononuclear cells were used for TCR beta sequencing. Genomic DNA was extracted from the blood cell samples with the Qiagen DNeasy Blood Extraction Kit. Receptors were amplified or captured by the immunoSEQ multiplex PCR assay. For the multiplex PCR, a mixture combining 60 forward primers for TCR Vbeta segments and 13 reverse primers for TCR Jbeta segments was used. Amplification of the CDR3 region of rearranged TCR beta genes was performed with a multiplex PCR assay on genomic DNA. The Illumina HiSeq System was used to sequence the amplified TCR beta libraries as 87-base-pair reads. The study's own analysis went as follows. A later analysis counted about 80 million unique TCR beta chains across the 640 or so repertoires, and roughly 9.9 million of these chains were shared by at least two donors. Raw reads were error-corrected and collapsed into unique sequences by a nearest-neighbor algorithm in which closely related sequences were merged to remove PCR and sequencing errors. Alignment of CDR3 sequences to IMGT reference sequences was used to assign V, D and J gene segments. For a sequence to be retained, at least a six-nucleotide match to both a V gene segment and a J gene segment was required. Rearrangements were called productive when the CDR3 lacked stop codons and stayed in frame with V and J; all others were non-productive. Following IMGT convention, CDR3 was defined as the stretch from the second conserved V-encoded cysteine up to the conserved J-encoded phenylalanine. Sequences without an unambiguous match to a single V gene segment were excluded from the earlier analysis of approximately 600 of the donors. In an earlier analysis of 587 of the donors, V segments were called functional above 56.7% productive rearrangements and were called segregating when the between-donor standard deviation exceeded 5%. A statistical classification framework was built to diagnose cytomegalovirus status from the catalog of TCR beta chain sequences. In a later analysis, V and J genes were assigned by comparing TCR nucleotide sequences against IMGT/GENE-DB human TR gene sequences. In a later analysis, CDR3 sequences and most-parsimonious VDJ recombination scenarios were assigned using the TCRdist pipeline. In a later analysis, every TCR beta chain was defined by the combination of its CDR3 amino acid sequence and its V-gene family, and reads without a unique V-gene family were dropped. As a way to deal with suspected cross-contamination and a sequencing artifact, a later analysis dropped under 600 nucleotide sequences that were highly shared and had low generation probability. In a later analysis, a clonal expansion index was calculated for each public chain from normalized within-repertoire ranks of inferred template counts. Generation probabilities in a later analysis came from a VDJ recombination model fitted to out-of-frame rearrangements, and those results were checked against IGoR. A later analysis scored TCR-TCR, TCR-HLA and TCR-CMV co-occurrence with hypergeometric tests, applying a repertoire-size bias correction to TCR pairs. False discovery rates were estimated in a later analysis by permuting HLA or CMV assignments 20 times. A later analysis grouped co-occurring TCRs with DBSCAN, adding TCRdist sequence similarity when clustering within HLA-allele-positive subsets. Co-occurrence clustering excluded repertoires with fewer than 30,000 or more than 120,000 public chains, plus five with anomalous nucleotide sharing. Drawn from immuneACCESS, this table holds only the in-frame rearrangements with V and J called that TCRdb kept. Clones are partly lost; checked studies trace under half to an unresolved V gene and leave the rest unexplained. V and J calls and clone size are copied from that table; D and trimming were computed from the DNA. In all, the sample holds approximately 190,000 clones, and 70% to 85% of those were seen once. The ten largest clones capture 3.4% of the sample.

CDR3 length: 15 amino acids, cysteine to phenylalanine. Only the CDR3 DNA is retained, 45 bases long and in frame from the first base. For CDR1 and CDR2, the germline V gene lists KGHSH and LQKENI. V is cut by 4 bases and J by 2 bases, and the space between the germline ends is 15 bases. Specimen: PBMCs. The V and J segments used are TRBV18 and TRBJ2-7; the best D guess is TRBD2, with 5 bases matching. This clonotype originated in a middle-aged man in good health and CMV-seropositive. For the CDR3, the sequence is CASSLLGAEPYEQYF. In nucleotide form, the sequence is TGTGCCAGCTCACTGCTAGGAGCGGAGCCCTACGAGCAGTACTTC.